A selection of T cell receptor beta chains follows, all from one sample in a study of T cells after somatic rescue of genetic block. Repertoires were generated with immunoSEQ multiplex PCR, while TCRdb's copy carries only in-frame clones and drops some. This sample carries 45,000 to 55,000 clones, about 96% of them seen once, and the ten largest clones take roughly 0.077%. The material sequenced was peripheral blood mononuclear cells (PBMCs). All receptors come from a child under two years old. Each CDR3 is given with its conserved first and last residue. D genes are given only for firm matches. Some rows have no size entry. The others give once, few or many, or a class for an expanded clone.

D gene	clone size	V gene	J gene	CDR3 protein	CDR3 DNA
NA	once	TRBV6-6	TRBJ1-6	CARSGREGGNSPLHF	TGTGCCAGATCAGGGAGGGAAGGCGGAAATTCACCCCTCCACTTT
NA	NA	TRBV4-3	TRBJ1-1	CASSQDLGGTEAFF	TGCGCCAGCAGCCAAGATCTAGGTGGCACTGAAGCTTTCTTT
TRBD1	NA	TRBV6-5	TRBJ1-2	CASSRDRDYGYTF	TGTGCCAGCAGCAGGGACAGGGACTATGGCTACACCTTC
NA	NA	TRBV27	TRBJ2-2	CASSFLRAGELFF	TGTGCCAGCAGCTTCCTAAGGGCCGGGGAGCTGTTTTTT
NA	NA	TRBV25-1	TRBJ1-1	CASSESDKFYTEAFF	TGTGCCAGCAGTGAATCGGACAAATTTTACACTGAAGCTTTCTTT
TRBD1	once	TRBV18	TRBJ1-3	CASSPTGAGNTIYF	TGTGCCAGCTCACCTACAGGGGCCGGAAACACCATATATTTT
TRBD1	NA	TRBV10-3	TRBJ2-2	CASTGDNTGELFF	TGTGCCTCGACAGGGGATAACACCGGGGAGCTGTTTTTT
TRBD2	NA	TRBV9	TRBJ2-1	CASSVGIAGGRAHEQFF	TGTGCCAGCAGCGTCGGGATAGCGGGAGGGCGAGCTCATGAGCAGTTCTTC
TRBD2	NA	TRBV27	TRBJ2-2	CASSKRFGLADSNTGELFF	TGTGCCAGCAGCAAAAGGTTCGGGCTAGCGGACTCGAACACCGGGGAGCTGTTTTTT
TRBD2	NA	TRBV11-3	TRBJ2-5	CASSSTGTSKTQYF	TGTGCCAGCAGCTCGACCGGGACTAGCAAGACCCAGTACTTC
TRBD2	NA	TRBV19	TRBJ2-1	CASSPGTSNEQFF	TGTGCCAGTAGTCCAGGGACTAGCAATGAGCAGTTCTTC
NA	NA	TRBV6-6	TRBJ1-1	CATSEAFF	TGTGCCACCAGTGAAGCTTTCTTT
TRBD2	NA	TRBV5-1	TRBJ2-2	CASSFGTSGTGELFF	TGCGCCAGCAGCTTCGGGACTAGCGGCACCGGGGAGCTGTTTTTT
TRBD2	NA	TRBV4-3	TRBJ2-7	CASSQGLAGPPKQYF	TGCGCCAGCAGCCAAGGACTAGCGGGGCCACCCAAGCAGTACTTC
NA	NA	TRBV5-4	TRBJ1-1	CASGTRGGMNTEAFF	TGTGCCAGCGGAACCCGGGGCGGCATGAACACTGAAGCTTTCTTT
TRBD2	NA	TRBV13	TRBJ2-3	CASSLGLAGGRNTQYF	TGTGCCAGCAGCTTGGGCCTAGCGGGAGGGCGAAATACGCAGTATTTT
TRBD2	NA	TRBV6-6	TRBJ2-7	CASSAGTSGVYEQYF	TGTGCCAGCAGTGCCGGGACTAGCGGGGTCTACGAGCAGTACTTC
NA	once	TRBV27	TRBJ1-5	CASSPSTRGYQPQHF	TGTGCCAGCAGTCCCTCAACCAGGGGCTATCAGCCCCAGCATTTT
TRBD1	NA	TRBV12-5	TRBJ2-5	CASGASGGETQYF	TGTGCTAGTGGTGCATCAGGGGGAGAGACCCAGTACTTC
NA	NA	TRBV30	TRBJ2-1	CAWSVPETSYNEQFF	TGTGCCTGGAGTGTACCTGAGACTAGCTACAATGAGCAGTTCTTC
NA	NA	TRBV4-1	TRBJ2-7	CASSQEDFYEQYF	TGCGCCAGCAGCCAAGAGGACTTCTACGAGCAGTACTTC
NA	NA	TRBV5-5	TRBJ1-1	CASSGTGPAFF	TGTGCCAGCAGCGGTACAGGGCCAGCTTTCTTT
NA	NA	TRBV4-1	TRBJ2-7	CASSQVKYKEQYF	TGCGCCAGCAGCCAAGTAAAGTATAAGGAGCAGTACTTC
TRBD2	NA	TRBV6-1	TRBJ2-1	CASSERQAGGNNEQFF	TGTGCCAGCAGTGAACGGCAAGCGGGAGGAAACAATGAGCAGTTCTTC
NA	NA	TRBV2	TRBJ1-2	CASSERDNYGYTF	TGTGCCAGCAGTGAACGGGACAACTATGGCTACACCTTC
TRBD1	NA	TRBV6-5	TRBJ2-7	CASSSLPGQEYF	TGTGCCAGCAGTTCGTTGCCGGGACAGGAGTACTTC
NA	NA	TRBV28	TRBJ2-3	CASSSGFTSTDTQYF	TGTGCCAGCAGTTCCGGATTTACTAGCACAGATACGCAGTATTTT
NA	NA	TRBV5-6	TRBJ1-1	CASSLGSTEAFF	TGTGCCAGCAGCTTGGGGTCCACTGAAGCTTTCTTT
TRBD1	NA	TRBV6-1	TRBJ1-5	CASSDRGDQPQHF	TGTGCCAGCTCCGACAGGGGGGATCAGCCCCAGCATTTT
TRBD2	NA	TRBV7-2	TRBJ2-1	CASSLGLAYNEQFF	TGTGCCAGCAGCCTGGGACTAGCCTACAATGAGCAGTTCTTC
NA	once	TRBV6-1	TRBJ1-5	CASEQGHQPQHF	TGTGCCAGCGAGCAGGGGCATCAGCCCCAGCATTTT
NA	NA	TRBV20-1	TRBJ2-1	CSARNSDEQFF	TGCAGTGCTAGAAATAGCGATGAGCAGTTCTTC
NA	NA	TRBV27	TRBJ2-3	CASSRGSDTQYF	TGTGCCAGCAGTCGAGGGTCAGATACGCAGTATTTT
NA	NA	TRBV2	TRBJ2-7	CASSDTGGEHYEQYF	TGTGCCAGCAGTGATACGGGGGGCGAACACTACGAGCAGTACTTC
TRBD2	NA	TRBV5-8	TRBJ2-1	CASSLAGYSYNEQFF	TGTGCCAGCAGCCTAGCGGGTTACTCCTACAATGAGCAGTTCTTC
NA	NA	TRBV6-1	TRBJ1-6	CACRTTFGSPLHF	TGTGCCTGCCGGACCACTTTTGGTTCACCCCTCCACTTT
NA	NA	TRBV11-2	TRBJ2-7	CASSHPSYEQYF	TGTGCCAGCAGCCACCCAAGCTACGAGCAGTACTTC
NA	NA	TRBV28	TRBJ1-2	CASSFPGTPYGYTF	TGTGCCAGCAGTTTTCCCGGGACGCCCTATGGCTACACCTTC
NA	NA	TRBV11-2	TRBJ2-7	CASSLDSYEQYF	TGTGCTAGCAGCTTAGACTCCTACGAGCAGTACTTC
TRBD1	NA	TRBV19	TRBJ1-5	CASSDRGQPQHF	TGTGCCAGTAGTGACAGGGGGCAGCCCCAGCATTTT
NA	NA	TRBV27	TRBJ2-2	CASSLSGYTGELFF	TGTGCCAGCAGTTTATCGGGGTACACCGGGGAGCTGTTTTTT
NA	few	TRBV29-1	TRBJ1-5	CSVTVGSNQPQHF	TGCAGCGTTACCGTGGGCAGCAATCAGCCCCAGCATTTT
TRBD1	NA	TRBV10-2	TRBJ1-2	CASLDRGPHYGYTF	TGCGCCAGTTTGGACAGGGGGCCCCACTATGGCTACACCTTC
NA	NA	TRBV5-1	TRBJ2-1	CASNHGNEQFF	TGCGCCAGCAATCACGGCAATGAGCAGTTCTTC
NA	NA	TRBV7-2	TRBJ2-7	CASSLAAAYEQYF	TGTGCCAGCAGCTTAGCGGCTGCCTACGAGCAGTACTTC
NA	NA	TRBV6-5	TRBJ1-2	CASSYSANYGYTF	TGTGCCAGCAGTTACTCAGCTAACTATGGCTACACCTTC
NA	NA	TRBV30	TRBJ2-1	CAWSASGNEQFF	TGTGCCTGGAGTGCCTCAGGGAATGAGCAGTTCTTC
TRBD1	once	TRBV11-2	TRBJ2-1	CASTIGQGGRHNEQFF	TGTGCCAGCACCATCGGACAGGGTGGGAGACACAATGAGCAGTTCTTC
TRBD1	NA	TRBV6-1	TRBJ1-6	CATRTGGPYNSPLHF	TGTGCCACCAGGACAGGGGGCCCGTATAATTCACCCCTCCACTTT
NA	NA	TRBV7-9	TRBJ2-3	CASRFSGGTTDTQYF	TGTGCCAGCAGATTTTCCGGCGGGACCACAGATACGCAGTATTTT
NA	NA	TRBV7-2	TRBJ2-3	CASSLARLATDTQYF	TGTGCCAGCAGCTTAGCGCGCCTAGCGACAGATACGCAGTATTTT
TRBD1	NA	TRBV5-4	TRBJ1-2	CASSGTVSYGYTF	TGTGCCAGCAGCGGGACAGTTTCCTATGGCTACACCTTC
NA	NA	TRBV11-3	TRBJ1-6	CASSLDSSYNSPLHF	TGTGCCAGCAGCTTGGACAGCTCCTATAATTCACCCCTCCACTTT
NA	NA	TRBV5-4	TRBJ2-3	CASSLEGGTDTQYF	TGTGCCAGCAGCTTGGAGGGTGGCACAGATACGCAGTATTTT
TRBD1	NA	TRBV27	TRBJ2-1	CASSSPGGGSMGSYNEQFF	TGTGCCAGCAGTTCACCAGGGGGTGGTAGCATGGGCTCCTACAATGAGCAGTTCTTC
TRBD2	NA	TRBV5-4	TRBJ2-2	CASSAPSGRGTGELFF	TGTGCCAGCAGCGCCCCTAGCGGGAGAGGAACCGGGGAGCTGTTTTTT
NA	NA	TRBV5-4	TRBJ1-2	CASSLDWGGQGYGYTF	TGTGCCAGCAGCTTGGACTGGGGGGGGCAAGGGTATGGCTACACCTTC
NA	NA	TRBV5-1	TRBJ1-1	CASSTYGNTEAFF	TGCGCCAGCAGCACTTATGGCAACACTGAAGCTTTCTTT
NA	NA	TRBV12-5	TRBJ2-7	CASGFGSYEQYF	TGTGCTAGTGGTTTCGGATCCTACGAGCAGTACTTC
TRBD2	NA	TRBV7-2	TRBJ2-2	CASSLLAGGPPGELFF	TGTGCCAGCAGCTTATTAGCGGGAGGGCCTCCCGGGGAGCTGTTTTTT